Below are 14 T cell receptor beta chains sequenced from a single sample in a study of T cells after yellow fever vaccination. TCRdb analysed the 5' RACE reads with MiXCR anew, one entry per CDR3 protein. Among fewer than 20,000 distinct CDR3 sequences listed, 4% were seen once. The source material was PBMCs, either bulk or a sorted T-cell subset (CD4+, CD8+, memory, or dextramer-sorted; not recorded which), sampled 15 days after the yellow fever booster vaccination. These TCRs come from a man younger than 45 who received the YFV17D yellow fever vaccine.

This clonotype has at least ten counts. The chain carries TRBV7-6 and TRBJ2-7; D is perhaps TRBD1 or TRBD2 (5 bases each). Trimming stripped 5 bases from V and 6 bases from J, with 14 bases between. Germline loops: CDR1 SGHVS, CDR2 FNYEAQ. CDR3 length equals 13 residues. In DNA form, the CDR3 reads TGTGCCAGCAGCGTGGTAGGGGAGTCCGAGCAGTACTTC. It translates to CASSVVGESEQYF.

This clonotype has at least ten counts. The J gene is TRBJ2-7, the V gene TRBV2; D is uncertain. V gave up 4 bases and J gave up 1 base, with 8 bases separating them. The CDR3 is 13 residues long. CDR1 and CDR2 from the germline V gene are SNHLY and FYNNEI. The CDR3 is CASSGGVSYEQYF. DNA of the CDR3: TGTGCCAGCAGTGGTGGGGTTTCCTACGAGCAGTACTTC.

This clonotype was seen repeatedly, ten times or more. The V gene is TRBV11-2, the J gene TRBJ2-5, with 7 nucleotides matching TRBD2. With 5 bases clipped from V and 2 bases from J, the junction kept 14 bases outside the gene matches. From germline, CDR1 is SGHAT and CDR2 FQNNGV. The CDR3 totals 17 residues. The CDR3 loop is CASSTGVNGGRQETQYF. CDR3 coding DNA: TGTGCCAGCAGCACCGGGGTTAACGGCGGGAGACAAGAGACCCAGTACTTC.

This clonotype appeared many times. The V gene is TRBV7-6, the J gene TRBJ2-7; 7 bases map to TRBD2. Losses at the gene ends were 1 base for V and 4 bases for J; bases not matched to a gene: 4. The CDR3 contains 14 residues. In germline, CDR1 is SGHVS, CDR2 FNYEAQ. The CDR3 is CASSLVAGDYEQYF. The CDR3 DNA sequence: TGTGCCAGCAGCTTAGTGGCGGGAGATTACGAGCAGTACTTC.

This clonotype came up many times. This chain joins TRBV11-2 and TRBJ2-3; 9 positions match TRBD1. Trimming removed 5 bases from V and 6 bases from J; junction bases left unmatched: 9. CDR1 and CDR2 from the germline V gene are SGHAT and FQNNGV. This CDR3 is 15 amino acids long. This chain's CDR3 is CASSPRDRVWDTQYF. CDR3 nucleotide sequence: TGTGCCAGCAGCCCTCGGGACAGGGTGTGGGATACGCAGTATTTT. The whole variable domain, filled in from reference TRBV11-2 and TRBJ2-3, reads EAGVAQSPRYKIIEKRQSVAFWCNPISGHATLYWYQQILGQGPKLLIQFQNNGVVDDSQLPKDRFSAERLKGVDSTLKIQPAKLEDSAVYLCASSPRDRVWDTQYFGPGTRLTVL.

This clonotype was seen repeatedly, ten times or more. The gene calls are TRBV27 and TRBJ2-7; perhaps TRBD2 as D (6 bases). V was trimmed by 6 bases and J by 4 bases, leaving 16 bases between them. From germline, CDR1 is MNHEY and CDR2 SMNVEV (reference sequence). The CDR3 has 14 amino acids. CDR3: CASSLPGAGYEQYF. As DNA, the CDR3 is TGTGCCAGCAGCTTACCGGGAGCTGGGTACGAGCAGTACTTC.

This clonotype is medium-sized (0.01 to 0.1%). The chain uses TRBV29-1 and TRBJ2-1; perhaps TRBD2 as D (5 bases). This CDR3 contains 17 residues. Germline values: CDR1 SQVTM, CDR2 ANQGSEA. V was pared by 0 bases and J by 2 bases, with 17 bases between. The CDR3 DNA reads TGCAGCGTTGAAGATCATTCGGGGAGAGACCCCTACAATGAGCAGTTCTTC. This codes for CSVEDHSGRDPYNEQFF.

This clonotype has ten or more counts. This rearrangement joins TRBV20-1 to TRBJ2-7, with 11 bases fitting TRBD1. This CDR3 has 13 amino acids. Germline CDR1 reads DFQATT; CDR2 reads SNEGSKA (reference sequence). After removal of 6 bases from V and 2 bases from J, the junction contained 3 bases not matched to a gene. The CDR3: CSAQGQGAYEQYF. The CDR3 DNA reads as TGCAGTGCCCAGGGACAGGGGGCCTACGAGCAGTACTTC.

This clonotype rates as medium-sized. V is TRBV7-2 and J is TRBJ2-1; no clear D gene. Germline CDR1 and CDR2: SGHTA and FQGNSA. V lost 1 base, J lost 5 bases, and 6 bases lay in between. The CDR3 totals 13 residues. The DNA for the CDR3 is TGTGCCAGCAGCTTAGTTTCAGACAATGAGCAGTTCTTC. Residues: CASSLVSDNEQFF. Supplemented by reference TRBV7-2 and TRBJ2-1, the full variable domain reads GAGVSQSPSNKVTEKGKDVELRCDPISGHTALYWYRQSLGQGLEFLIYFQGNSAPDKSGLPSDRFSAERTGGSVSTLTIQRTQQEDSAVYLCASSLVSDNEQFFGPGTRLTVL.

In its sample, this clonotype was seen many times. This chain links TRBV25-1 with TRBJ1-1; no clear D gene. CDR1 is MGHDK and CDR2 is SYGVNS in the germline V gene. With 2 bases removed from V and 3 bases from J, the gap between germline ends came to 4 bases. This CDR3 is built from 12 residues. CDR3 loop: CASSESHTEAFF. The CDR3 DNA reads TGTGCCAGCAGTGAAAGCCACACTGAAGCTTTCTTT.

The table lists this clonotype with many counts. The chain is built from TRBV5-6 and TRBJ2-7, with a weak D call TRBD1 (5 bases). This CDR3 has 14 residues. With 1 base removed from V and 2 bases from J, the gap between germline ends came to 10 bases. CDR1 SGHDT and CDR2 YYEEEE come from the germline V gene. CDR3 DNA sequence: TGTGCCAGCAGCTTGCAGGGATTTACCTACGAGCAGTACTTC. This encodes CASSLQGFTYEQYF.

By share of the sample, this clonotype is medium-sized. The genes are TRBV7-8 and TRBJ2-7, with 12 positions matching TRBD2. Germline V CDR1 and CDR2: SGHVS, FQNEAQ. V dropped 2 bases and J dropped 4; count of bases not matched to a gene: 3. The CDR3 extends over 15 amino acids. The CDR3 reads CASSLQTSGSYEQYF. The CDR3 coding sequence is TGTGCCAGCAGCTTACAGACTAGCGGGAGTTACGAGCAGTACTTC. The full variable domain, with the rest looked up from reference TRBV7-8 and TRBJ2-7, is GAGVSQSPRYKVAKRGQDVALRCDPISGHVSLFWYQQALGQGPEFLTYFQNEAQLDKSGLPSDRFFAERPEGSVSTLKIQRTQQEDSAVYLCASSLQTSGSYEQYFGPGTRLTVT.

In its sample, this clonotype was seen many times. This chain connects TRBV4-3 to TRBJ2-1; 12 bases align to TRBD2. Trimming took 4 bases from V and 5 from J; bases not matched to a gene: 9. Germline V CDR1 and CDR2: LGHNA, YSLEER. The CDR3 is made up of 17 amino acids. Here the CDR3 reads CASSPSGGLAGNNEQFF. The CDR3 bases are TGCGCCAGCAGCCCGTCGGGTGGACTAGCGGGAAACAATGAGCAGTTCTTC.

This clonotype came up many times. CDR3 sequence: CATSRPGQGYYEQYF. The CDR3 DNA is TGTGCCACCAGCAGACCGGGACAGGGGTACTACGAGCAGTACTTC. V usage is TRBV15 and J usage is TRBJ2-7; TRBD1 matches 10 bases. Germline V gene lookup returns CDR1 LNHNV and CDR2 YYDKDF (reference sequence). The CDR3 runs to 15 residues. The junction had 4 bases not matched to a gene; V was cut back by 2 bases and J by 3 bases.